The 20 T cell receptor beta chains given below trace back to one sample, sequenced in a study of response to subunit inactivated influenza vaccine. TCRdb re-called the RT-PCR reads through MiXCR, storing one row per CDR3 protein. The table records hundreds of thousands of distinct CDR3 sequences, 6.5% to 8% of them present only once. Sequenced material: PBMCs from blood, taken about 24 months after vaccination. These receptors originate from a man aged 45 to 70 who received an inactivated influenza vaccine.

The chain combines TRBV5-1 with TRBJ2-2, with D uncertain. Trimming took 2 bases from V and 3 from J, leaving 17 bases between them. Germline-derived CDR1 and CDR2 are SGHRS and YFSETQ. This CDR3 is built from 17 residues. CDR3 sequence: CASSFLVEAFDTGELFF. CDR3 nucleotides: TGCGCCAGCAGCTTTCTAGTGGAAGCTTTTGACACCGGGGAGCTGTTTTTT.

This clonotype occurred many times. The chain's CDR3 is CASSLSGGPTDTQYF. For the CDR3, the DNA is TGTGCCAGCAGTTTATCGGGAGGGCCCACAGATACGCAGTATTTT. V and J are TRBV28 and TRBJ2-3; TRBD2 aligns across 8 bases. Germline V gene lookup returns CDR1 MDHEN and CDR2 SYDVKM. The CDR3 is 15 amino acids. With 1 base clipped from V and 2 bases from J, the junction kept 2 bases outside the gene matches.

This clonotype was picked up a small number of times. DNA for the CDR3: TGCAGTGCTACGGGACAGGGGACCTACAATGAGCAGTTCTTC. This encodes CSATGQGTYNEQFF. The V and J genes are TRBV20-1 and TRBJ2-1; 10 positions match TRBD1. V gave up 4 bases and J gave up 2 bases; unmatched junction bases: 2. The CDR3 is made up of 14 amino acids. The germline CDR1 and CDR2 sequences are DFQATT and SNEGSKA (reference sequence).

The chain combines TRBV9 with TRBJ2-3, with D uncertain. Germline V CDR1 and CDR2: SGDLS, YYNGEE. The V end lost 0 bases, the J end lost 5 bases, and 13 bases lay between the germline ends. The CDR3 totals 15 residues. Here the CDR3 reads CASSVDPELGDTQYF. CDR3 DNA sequence: TGTGCCAGCAGCGTAGATCCGGAGCTGGGAGATACGCAGTATTTT. The variable domain in full, with the rest retrieved from reference TRBV9 and TRBJ2-3, is DSGVTQTPKHLITATGQRVTLRCSPRSGDLSVYWYQQSLDQGLQFLIQYYNGEERAKGNILERFSAQQFPDLHSELNLSSLELGDSALYFCASSVDPELGDTQYFGPGTRLTVL.

There are many counts of this clonotype. The genes are TRBV19 and TRBJ2-1; unclear D gene. Germline loops: CDR1 LNHDA, CDR2 SQIVND (reference sequence). CDR3 size: 13 residues. Trimming took 5 bases from V and 6 from J, leaving 11 bases between them. The CDR3 coding sequence is TGTGCCAGTAGTGTTGGGCTTTCCAATGAGCAGTTCTTC. It translates to CASSVGLSNEQFF.

The genes are TRBV10-3 and TRBJ1-4; D gene ambiguous. The CDR3 totals 13 residues. CDR1 is ENHRY, CDR2 SYGVKD, per germline. Trimming took off 4 bases at V and 7 bases at J, with 10 bases between the two ends. CDR3 in DNA: TGTGCCATCAGTGTCAGGCGGGGTGAAAAACTGTTTTTT. It codes for CAISVRRGEKLFF.

The chain carries TRBV5-6 and TRBJ1-5; D uncertain. CDR1 is SGHDT and CDR2 is YYEEEE in the germline V gene. This CDR3 contains 13 residues. Trimming took off 4 bases at V and 7 bases at J, with 12 bases between the two ends. DNA for the CDR3: TGTGCCAGCAGCCCATCCGGGGAACAGCCCCAGCATTTT. It codes for CASSPSGEQPQHF.

This clonotype has only a few counts. The CDR3 region is CASTLTAPSEAFF. The CDR3 nucleotides are TGTGCCAGCACCCTAACGGCACCCAGTGAAGCTTTCTTT. V usage is TRBV6-1 and J usage is TRBJ1-1; no firm D call. Germline values: CDR1 MNHNS, CDR2 SASEGT. This CDR3 comprises 13 residues. The germline V and J ends were trimmed by 7 bases and 7 bases, with 16 bases remaining between them.

This clonotype came up a few times. The CDR3 spells CASRNRDYSTGELFF. The CDR3 nucleotides are TGCGCCAGCAGGAACCGGGACTATTCCACCGGGGAGCTGTTTTTT. The chain couples TRBV4-1 to TRBJ2-2; 7 bases agree with TRBD2. V dropped 6 bases and J dropped 4; count of bases not matched to a gene: 8. CDR1 and CDR2 from the germline V gene are MGHRA and YSYEKL. This CDR3 is built from 15 residues.

The table lists this clonotype with a few counts. V and J are TRBV5-1 and TRBJ2-7, with no clear D. Germline V CDR1 and CDR2: SGHRS, YFSETQ. Trimming pared 4 bases from V and 7 bases from J, leaving 15 bases between. The CDR3 consists of 13 residues. The DNA for the CDR3 is TGCGCCAGCAGCCGTTACGTAGATCGGGAGCAGTACTTC. Translation: CASSRYVDREQYF.

The chain has TRBV7-9 and TRBJ2-7; D may be TRBD2 (6 bases). Germline V gives CDR1 SEHNR, CDR2 FQNEAQ (reference sequence). The CDR3 is 15 residues long. Trimming took 1 base from V and 2 from J, leaving 12 bases between them. CDR3 amino acids: CASSLVSGFTYEQYF. CDR3 nucleotides: TGTGCCAGCAGCTTAGTCAGCGGGTTCACCTACGAGCAGTACTTC.

This clonotype was counted a few times. The chain employs TRBV7-2 and TRBJ2-7; 7 nucleotides match TRBD1. V shed 2 bases and J 0 bases; nucleotides not matched to a gene: 10. The length of the CDR3 is 17 residues. CDR1 and CDR2 (germline): SGHTA, FQGNSA. The CDR3 loop is CASSLRPRGPSSYEQYF. Written as DNA, the CDR3 is TGTGCCAGCAGCTTAAGACCTAGGGGGCCTAGCTCCTACGAGCAGTACTTC.

This clonotype was seen more than once but under ten times. The V and J genes are TRBV11-2 and TRBJ2-5, with D possibly matching TRBD1 (5 bases). Germline V CDR1 and CDR2: SGHAT, FQNNGV. The CDR3 sequence is 13 residues long. V was cut by 7 bases and J by 5 bases, with 14 bases left in between. CDR3 in amino acids: CASTMLGVETQYF. The CDR3 DNA reads as TGTGCCAGCACCATGTTAGGGGTGGAGACCCAGTACTTC.

This clonotype was counted at least ten times. The CDR3 coding sequence is TGCAGTGCTAGGACTAGCGGGAGGGGGGAGACCCAGTACTTC. It specifies CSARTSGRGETQYF. V usage is TRBV20-1 and J usage is TRBJ2-5; 14 bases line up with TRBD2. J was trimmed by 5 bases and V by 3 bases; bases with no gene match: 2. Germline values: CDR1 DFQATT, CDR2 SNEGSKA (reference sequence). The CDR3 has 14 amino acids.

The table lists this clonotype with a few counts. This chain connects TRBV30 to TRBJ1-3; a possible D gene is TRBD1 (6 bases). The CDR3 extends over 16 amino acids. Germline V gene sequence: CDR1 GTSNPN, CDR2 SVGIG (reference sequence). Trimming left V 0 bases short and J 1 base short, with 13 bases between. CDR3 nucleotide sequence: TGTGCCTGGAGTGTAACAGGGCTGGGTTCTGGAAACACCATATATTTT. Protein sequence: CAWSVTGLGSGNTIYF.

At least ten counts were recorded for this clonotype. The chain couples TRBV12-3 or TRBV12-4 to TRBJ2-5, with 8 bases that match TRBD1. The CDR3 contains 14 residues. Losses at the gene ends were 1 base for V and 3 bases for J; bases not matched to a gene: 1. CDR3 bases: TGTGCCAGCAGTTTAGGGGGACAGGAAGAGACCCAGTACTTC. Its translation: CASSLGGQEETQYF.

The rearrangement joins TRBV28 to TRBJ2-7, with TRBD2 matching over 14 bases. CDR1 and CDR2 from the germline V gene are MDHEN and SYDVKM. CDR3 size: 20 residues. V lost 3 bases and J lost 4; bases outside the gene matches: 17. The CDR3 sequence is CASSFHRLAGGPTSYYEQYF. Written as DNA, the CDR3 is TGTGCCAGCAGTTTCCACCGACTAGCGGGAGGGCCGACTTCATATTACGAGCAGTACTTC.

V and J are TRBV11-3 and TRBJ2-7; TRBD2 aligns across 10 bases. This CDR3 contains 15 residues. V shed 5 bases and J 5 bases; nucleotides not matched to a gene: 9. Germline CDR1 reads SGHNT; CDR2 reads YENEEA. For the CDR3, the DNA is TGTGCCAGCAGCGTCACAGCTAGCGGGGGAAACGAGCAGTACTTC. Its translation is CASSVTASGGNEQYF.

The chain joins TRBV7-3 to TRBJ2-3, with TRBD1 matching 7 bases. CDR1 is SGHTA, CDR2 FQGTGA, per germline. V was pared by 1 base and J by 0 bases, with 4 bases of the junction left unmatched. The length of the CDR3 is 16 residues. CDR3 sequence reads: CASSLMGTASTDTQYF. CDR3 bases: TGTGCCAGCAGCTTAATGGGGACAGCTAGCACAGATACGCAGTATTTT. Filled out from reference TRBV7-3 and TRBJ2-3, the complete variable domain reads GAGVSQTPSNKVTEKGKYVELRCDPISGHTALYWYRQSLGQGPEFLIYFQGTGAADDSGLPNDRFFAVRPEGSVSTLKIQRTERGDSAVYLCASSLMGTASTDTQYFGPGTRLTVL.

The chain recombines TRBV6-2 or TRBV6-3 with TRBJ1-5; D uncertain. The CDR3 length is 16 residues. Trimming removed 0 bases at V and 0 bases at J, with 9 bases between. Germline values: CDR1 MNHEY, CDR2 SVGEGT. The CDR3 nucleotides read TGTGCCAGCAGTTACTCTGATGGCTATAGCAATCAGCCCCAGCATTTT. This translates into CASSYSDGYSNQPQHF.